This T cell receptor beta chain was retrieved from a study of patients and donors after allogeneic stem cell transplantation. CDR1 is SGHKS, CDR2 YYEKEE, per germline (reference sequence). The CDR3 loop spans 16 amino acids. The V gene lost 0 bases and the J gene lost 7 bases, with 14 bases spanning the gap. A few counts support this clonotype. TCRdb processed the RT-PCR reads anew with MiXCR; each CDR3 protein has one entry. Among about 16,000 distinct CDR3 sequences listed, under 35% were seen once. The specimen sequenced was blood, either unsorted or a sorted T cell fraction (not recorded which). The rearrangement joins TRBV5-5 to TRBJ1-6; D is unresolved. The TCR sequence derives from a human donor who was either an allogeneic HSCT recipient or a stem cell or donor lymphocyte infusion donor (not recorded which). It is not recorded whose cells these are; they may come from a transplant donor. The CDR3 here is CASSLDYRSYNSPLHF. In nucleotides, the CDR3 is TGTGCCAGCAGCTTGGATTATCGGTCATACAATTCACCCCTCCACTTT. The full variable domain, in which reference TRBV5-5 and TRBJ1-6 provide the parts outside the CDR3, is DAGVTQSPTHLIKTRGQQVTLRCSPISGHKSVSWYQQVLGQGPQFIFQYYEKEERGRGNFPDRFSARQFPNYSSELNVNALLLGDSALYLCASSLDYRSYNSPLHFGNGTRLTVT.